Listed below are T cell receptor beta chains from one sample, sequenced in a study of shared clonotypes between healthy human individuals. The repertoire was sequenced with immunoSEQ multiplex PCR; TCRdb's copy has only in-frame clones and lacks some. Of about 2,500,000 clones listed, just over 90% are singletons. Sequences were obtained from naive CD4+ T cells sorted from blood. Receptor source: a man between 18 and 29 years old in good health. Each CDR3 is given with its conserved first and last residue. The order of the fields is CDR3 DNA, CDR3 protein, V gene, J gene, D gene, clone size. A D gene is named only where the DNA matches it firmly. Clone size is given for some rows only: seen once, a few or many times, or a class if the clone is expanded.

DNA: TGTGCCATCAGTGAGTCCCTGGGCCAAGATACGCAGTATTTT; CDR3: CAISESLGQDTQYF; V: TRBV10-3; J: TRBJ2-3; D: NA; size: NA
DNA: TGTGCCAGCAGTGAAGCTGGGGGGGGAAGCACAGATACGCAGTATTTT; CDR3: CASSEAGGGSTDTQYF; V: TRBV2; J: TRBJ2-3; D: TRBD2; size: NA
DNA: TGTGCCAGCATGCTGAATTCACCCCTCCACTTT; CDR3: CASMLNSPLHF; V: TRBV6-1; J: TRBJ1-6; D: NA; size: NA
DNA: TGTGCCAGCAGTTATCAACAGGGCCATAGCAATCAGCCCCAGCATTTT; CDR3: CASSYQQGHSNQPQHF; V: TRBV6-6; J: TRBJ1-5; D: NA; size: NA
DNA: TGTGCCAGCAGACCGGGACTAGTTACAGATACGCAGTATTTT; CDR3: CASRPGLVTDTQYF; V: TRBV6-5; J: TRBJ2-3; D: TRBD2; size: once
DNA: TGTGCCAGCAGACCCGGGACAGGGGGCGGTCAGCCCCAGCATTTT; CDR3: CASRPGTGGGQPQHF; V: TRBV11-2; J: TRBJ1-5; D: TRBD1; size: NA
DNA: TGTGCCAGCAGCGCTCAGGTCTATGGCTACACCTTC; CDR3: CASSAQVYGYTF; V: TRBV7-9; J: TRBJ1-2; D: NA; size: NA
DNA: TGTGCCACCAGGTCACGGTCGACGGACAATGAGCAGTTCTTC; CDR3: CATRSRSTDNEQFF; V: TRBV15; J: TRBJ2-1; D: NA; size: once
DNA: TGTGCCAGTAGTATCGCGGCGGAGTATGGCTACACCTTC; CDR3: CASSIAAEYGYTF; V: TRBV19; J: TRBJ1-2; D: NA; size: once
DNA: TGTGCCAGCAGCTTATACGGGGGAGGGCTTATAAATGAGCAGTTCTTC; CDR3: CASSLYGGGLINEQFF; V: TRBV5-6; J: TRBJ2-1; D: TRBD2; size: NA
DNA: TGTGCCAGCAGCTTAGCGACTAGCACAGATACGCAGTATTTT; CDR3: CASSLATSTDTQYF; V: TRBV7-9; J: TRBJ2-3; D: NA; size: NA
DNA: TGTGCCAGCAGTTTAACTACGGGACAGGGTTATGAAAAACTGTTTTTT; CDR3: CASSLTTGQGYEKLFF; V: TRBV27; J: TRBJ1-4; D: TRBD1; size: once
DNA: TGTGCCAGCAGCCGACCAGGGGACGAGCAGTTCTTC; CDR3: CASSRPGDEQFF; V: TRBV7-2; J: TRBJ2-1; D: NA; size: NA
DNA: TGCGCCAGCAAAACAGTTACCGATTCACCCCTCCACTTT; CDR3: CASKTVTDSPLHF; V: TRBV10-2; J: TRBJ1-6; D: NA; size: NA
DNA: TGCGCCAGCAGTGAGGGGACCTCTAAAATCGGTACTAATGAAAAACTGTTTTTT; CDR3: CASSEGTSKIGTNEKLFF; V: TRBV10-1; J: TRBJ1-4; D: NA; size: NA
DNA: TGTGCCAGCAGTTACTCGAGAGCCAGGCCCGAGAGGGAAGCTTTCTTT; CDR3: CASSYSRARPEREAFF; V: TRBV6-6; J: TRBJ1-1; D: NA; size: NA
DNA: TGCGCCAGCAGCCCACAGGGGCCCTACACTGAAGCTTTCTTT; CDR3: CASSPQGPYTEAFF; V: TRBV5-1; J: TRBJ1-1; D: TRBD1; size: NA
DNA: TGTGCCAGCAGCATCACTAGCGCTGGCACAGATACGCAGTATTTT; CDR3: CASSITSAGTDTQYF; V: TRBV2; J: TRBJ2-3; D: TRBD2; size: NA
DNA: TGTGCCAGCAGTGGGGTGAACATTCAGTACTTC; CDR3: CASSGVNIQYF; V: TRBV25-1; J: TRBJ2-4; D: NA; size: NA
DNA: TGTGCCACGGTACAGGGGTTTAGCTATGGCTACACCTTC; CDR3: CATVQGFSYGYTF; V: TRBV10-3; J: TRBJ1-2; D: TRBD1; size: NA
DNA: TGTGCCAGCAGCCTTAAGGGGGGAGCCACAGATACGCAGTATTTT; CDR3: CASSLKGGATDTQYF; V: TRBV7-2; J: TRBJ2-3; D: NA; size: NA
DNA: TGTGCCAGCAGCTTAGTGGGGCAGTCCCAGACCAGGCGCTCCTACGAGCAGTACTTC; CDR3: CASSLVGQSQTRRSYEQYF; V: TRBV11-2; J: TRBJ2-7; D: NA; size: NA
DNA: TGTGCCATCAGGGACGGCTACACAGATACGCAGTATTTT; CDR3: CAIRDGYTDTQYF; V: TRBV10-3; J: TRBJ2-3; D: NA; size: NA
DNA: TGTGCCAGCAGCTTGGGCGGTTTTGGGTACAATGAGCAGTTCTTC; CDR3: CASSLGGFGYNEQFF; V: TRBV5-4; J: TRBJ2-1; D: NA; size: NA
DNA: TGCGCCAGCAGCTTGGGGGGGGCTACCCCTAATGAAAAACTGTTTTTT; CDR3: CASSLGGATPNEKLFF; V: TRBV5-1; J: TRBJ1-4; D: NA; size: NA
DNA: TGTGCCAGCAGTAGTCGGCAGGGGAGCTACGAGCAGTACTTC; CDR3: CASSSRQGSYEQYF; V: TRBV25-1; J: TRBJ2-7; D: NA; size: NA
DNA: TGTGCCAGCAGCCAATATACGGGGGGAGGCTATGGCTACACCTTC; CDR3: CASSQYTGGGYGYTF; V: TRBV14; J: TRBJ1-2; D: NA; size: few
DNA: TGTGCCAGTAGTATAGATGTACAGTACTATGGCTACACCTTC; CDR3: CASSIDVQYYGYTF; V: TRBV19; J: TRBJ1-2; D: NA; size: NA
DNA: TGTGCCAGTAGTAGCCCGGGGACACCCTACAATGAGCAGTTCTTC; CDR3: CASSSPGTPYNEQFF; V: TRBV19; J: TRBJ2-1; D: NA; size: NA
DNA: TGTGCCAGTAGTGTCCCGGGACAGGGGGCGGACGAGCAGTACTTC; CDR3: CASSVPGQGADEQYF; V: TRBV19; J: TRBJ2-7; D: TRBD1; size: NA
DNA: TGTGCCAGCAGTCCCCCCCCGGCCGCTGGGGCCAACGTCCTGACTTTC; CDR3: CASSPPPAAGANVLTF; V: TRBV28; J: TRBJ2-6; D: NA; size: NA
DNA: TGTGCCAGCAGTGCGGGGACTAGCGGTGGTATGGGGGCCAACGTCCTGACTTTC; CDR3: CASSAGTSGGMGANVLTF; V: TRBV25-1; J: TRBJ2-6; D: TRBD2; size: NA
DNA: TGTGCCACCAGCAGAGACGCAGGGTCCTCCTACGAGCAGTACTTC; CDR3: CATSRDAGSSYEQYF; V: TRBV15; J: TRBJ2-7; D: NA; size: NA
DNA: TGTGCCATCAGTGATCGGCTAGCGGGGAGCACAGATACGCAGTATTTT; CDR3: CAISDRLAGSTDTQYF; V: TRBV10-3; J: TRBJ2-3; D: TRBD2; size: NA
DNA: TGCGCCAGCAGCTCTGCCAGACAGAACACTGAAGCTTTCTTT; CDR3: CASSSARQNTEAFF; V: TRBV5-1; J: TRBJ1-1; D: NA; size: NA
DNA: TGTGCCAGCTCACCAGTTGGCAGGGACACCGGGGAGCTGTTTTTT; CDR3: CASSPVGRDTGELFF; V: TRBV18; J: TRBJ2-2; D: NA; size: once
DNA: TGTGCCAGCAGTTCTTCAACGAACACCGGGGAGCTGTTTTTT; CDR3: CASSSSTNTGELFF; V: TRBV6-6; J: TRBJ2-2; D: NA; size: NA
DNA: TGTGCCAGCAGCGAGCAGGGGACCACAGATACGCAGTATTTT; CDR3: CASSEQGTTDTQYF; V: TRBV11-2; J: TRBJ2-3; D: NA; size: NA
DNA: TGTGCCAGCAGCTTGGGGGGGGCGGGCCTTAACTATGGCTACACCTTC; CDR3: CASSLGGAGLNYGYTF; V: TRBV7-2; J: TRBJ1-2; D: NA; size: NA
DNA: TGTGCCAGCAGCTCCTCCGGAAGCTCTGGAAACACCATATATTTT; CDR3: CASSSSGSSGNTIYF; V: TRBV7-9; J: TRBJ1-3; D: NA; size: once
DNA: TGCGCCAGCAGCACCCGACAGGGGTTCGCAGATACGCAGTATTTT; CDR3: CASSTRQGFADTQYF; V: TRBV4-1; J: TRBJ2-3; D: TRBD1; size: NA
DNA: TGTGCCAGCAGCTTATACGGGGCAACCGAGACCCAGTACTTC; CDR3: CASSLYGATETQYF; V: TRBV7-2; J: TRBJ2-5; D: NA; size: NA
DNA: TGTGCCAGCAGCTTTGATCGCTTACCGGAGACCCAGTACTTC; CDR3: CASSFDRLPETQYF; V: TRBV7-2; J: TRBJ2-5; D: NA; size: NA
DNA: TGCGCCAGCCATGAGTCGGGACAGGGGGCTCACGAGCAGTACTTC; CDR3: CASHESGQGAHEQYF; V: TRBV10-2; J: TRBJ2-7; D: TRBD1; size: NA
DNA: TGTGCCAGCAGCGATGAATCGGGGGCTCTTAAGTACTTC; CDR3: CASSDESGALKYF; V: TRBV7-9; J: TRBJ2-7; D: NA; size: NA
DNA: TGTGCCAGCAGCCCAGGGCAGGGGGAGCAGTACTTC; CDR3: CASSPGQGEQYF; V: TRBV11-3; J: TRBJ2-7; D: NA; size: NA
DNA: TGCAGCTTCCTTACCGGGACACTCAACACAGATACGCAGTATTTT; CDR3: CSFLTGTLNTDTQYF; V: TRBV29-1; J: TRBJ2-3; D: NA; size: NA
DNA: TGTGCCAGCACGACTAGGGACCTTTACGAGCAGTACTTC; CDR3: CASTTRDLYEQYF; V: TRBV6-6; J: TRBJ2-7; D: NA; size: NA
DNA: TGCGCCAGCATTGCCCTCGGGTACCGCTACGAGCAGTACTTC; CDR3: CASIALGYRYEQYF; V: TRBV10-1; J: TRBJ2-7; D: NA; size: NA
DNA: TGTGCCAGCTCCTTGGGGGAGGTGAACACTGAAGCTTTCTTT; CDR3: CASSLGEVNTEAFF; V: TRBV7-9; J: TRBJ1-1; D: NA; size: NA
DNA: TGTGCCATCAGTGAGCGACTAGGGATTAGCACGGATGAGCAGTTCTTC; CDR3: CAISERLGISTDEQFF; V: TRBV10-3; J: TRBJ2-1; D: NA; size: NA
DNA: TGTGCCAGCAGCGAGAACGTAGTGGTCGGAGGAATCTCTAACTATGGCTACACCTTC; CDR3: CASSENVVVGGISNYGYTF; V: TRBV9; J: TRBJ1-2; D: NA; size: NA
DNA: TGCAGCGCCGATCACGGGGCTGAAGCTTTCTTT; CDR3: CSADHGAEAFF; V: TRBV29-1; J: TRBJ1-1; D: NA; size: NA
DNA: TGCGCCAGCAGTCAAACCGGGACTAACGCCTATAGCAATCAGCCCCAGCATTTT; CDR3: CASSQTGTNAYSNQPQHF; V: TRBV23-1; J: TRBJ1-5; D: NA; size: NA
DNA: TGTGCCAGTAGTACCGGAGGGGGAACCGGGGAGCTGTTTTTT; CDR3: CASSTGGGTGELFF; V: TRBV19; J: TRBJ2-2; D: NA; size: NA
DNA: TGTGCCAGCTCAGTCACAGGGGAAAAACTGTTTTTT; CDR3: CASSVTGEKLFF; V: TRBV18; J: TRBJ1-4; D: NA; size: NA
DNA: TGTGCCAGCAGTTTAGGGGGCGATTCACCCCTCCACTTT; CDR3: CASSLGGDSPLHF; V: TRBV28; J: TRBJ1-6; D: NA; size: NA
DNA: TGTGCCAGTAATACAGGGCCGGCCAATCAGCCCCAGCATTTT; CDR3: CASNTGPANQPQHF; V: TRBV19; J: TRBJ1-5; D: NA; size: NA
DNA: TGTGCCAGTAGTAGATCCTATGGCTACACCTTC; CDR3: CASSRSYGYTF; V: TRBV19; J: TRBJ1-2; D: NA; size: NA